This T cell receptor beta chain derives from a study of cytomegalovirus exposure and HLA in healthy donors. It was with 60 Vbeta and 13 Jbeta primers that the PCR ran. Sequencing used immunoSEQ multiplex PCR; TCRdb keeps in-frame clones, though not all of them. Here the sample spans about 160,000 clones, nearly 80% being singletons. The CDR3 has 14 residues. Germline lookup yields CDR1 SGHRS and CDR2 YFSETQ. Trimming left V 4 bases short and J 7 bases short, with 12 bases between. The chain uses TRBV5-1 and TRBJ1-6; TRBD1 is a possible D gene (5 bases). The clonotype originates from a woman aged 35 to 49 in good health and CMV-seronegative. The sequenced sample consisted of PBMCs. The CDR3 bases are TGCGCCAGCAGCGCCGGGACTAGGAATTCACCCCTCCACTTT. This gives the protein CASSAGTRNSPLHF.